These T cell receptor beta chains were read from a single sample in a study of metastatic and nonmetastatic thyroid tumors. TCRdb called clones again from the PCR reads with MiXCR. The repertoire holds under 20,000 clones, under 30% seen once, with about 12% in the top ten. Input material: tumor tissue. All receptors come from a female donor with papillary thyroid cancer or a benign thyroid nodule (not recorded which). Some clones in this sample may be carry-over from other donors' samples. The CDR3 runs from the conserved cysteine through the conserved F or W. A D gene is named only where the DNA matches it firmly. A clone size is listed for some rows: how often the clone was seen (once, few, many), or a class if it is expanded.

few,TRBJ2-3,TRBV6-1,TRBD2,TGTGCCAGCAGTGCAACTAGCGGTTGGGCTACAGATACGCAGTATTTT,CASSATSGWATDTQYF
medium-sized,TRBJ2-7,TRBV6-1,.,TGTGCCAGCAGTTCAGGGGTTCTGCAATCCTACGAGCAGTACTTC,CASSSGVLQSYEQYF
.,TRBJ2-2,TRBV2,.,TGTGCCAGCAGGGCCTTGACCACGGGCGGGGATCTGTTTTTT,CASRALTTGGDLFF
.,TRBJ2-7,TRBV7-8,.,TGTGCCAGCAGTTCGGGACCCACGGCCTACGAGCAGTACTTC,CASSSGPTAYEQYF
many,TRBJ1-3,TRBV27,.,TGTGCCAGCAGTCATGACCTAAGGGGAAACACCATATATTTT,CASSHDLRGNTIYF
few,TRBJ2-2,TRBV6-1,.,TGTGCCAGCATAAGAGGGGGTGTGTCCGGGGAGCTGTTTTTT,CASIRGGVSGELFF
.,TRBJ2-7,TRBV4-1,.,TGCGCCAGCAGAGGGGGCTCCTACGAGCAGTACTTC,CASRGGSYEQYF
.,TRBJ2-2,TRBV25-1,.,TGTGCCAGCGAGAGCAAGGGGATCGGGGAGCTGTTTTTT,CASESKGIGELFF
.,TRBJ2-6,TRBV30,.,TGTGCCGGGGACCCCGGGGCTGGGGCCAACGTCCTGACTTTC,CAGDPGAGANVLTF
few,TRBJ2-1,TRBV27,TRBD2,TGTGCCAGCAGTTTACAGGGGACTAGCGGGGGCTACAATGAGCAGTTCTTC,CASSLQGTSGGYNEQFF
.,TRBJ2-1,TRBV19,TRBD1,TGTGCCAGTAGTGGCGAAAGGGGGCATCCATTCGGCAATGAGCAGTTCTTC,CASSGERGHPFGNEQFF
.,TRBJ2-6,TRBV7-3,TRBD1,TGTGCCAGCAGCTCCGGACAGGCTGGGGCCAACGTCCTGACTTTC,CASSSGQAGANVLTF
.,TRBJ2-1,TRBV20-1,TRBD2,TGCAGTGCTAGGACGCGGGCGGGGGAGTACAATGAGCAGTTCTTC,CSARTRAGEYNEQFF
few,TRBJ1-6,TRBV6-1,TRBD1,TGTGCCAGCCGGGACAGGGACAATAATTCACCCCTCCACTTT,CASRDRDNNSPLHF
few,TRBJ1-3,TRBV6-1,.,TGTGCCAGCCTCCCATCGGGGAAAAACACCATATATTTT,CASLPSGKNTIYF